This T cell receptor (beta chain) was profiled in a study of blood T cell repertoires in COVID-19. Study background: PBMCs, B-cell-depleted T cells, or T cells provided the cDNA or gDNA that made up the material.

CDR3 length: 15 residues. V trimming: 0 bases; J trimming: 4 bases; junction bases outside the gene matches: 6. Germline values: CDR1 LGHNA, CDR2 YSLEER. In the source study's methods: The assay estimated nucleated cells by amplifying reference gene primers. Some clones are missing from TCRdb's copy, which holds only in-frame ones; the method was immunoSEQ multiplex PCR. D and trimming were read from the DNA, whereas the V and J calls and clone size are those reported in that table. Seen here are around 26,000 clones, more than 65% observed once, and the top ten hold roughly a third. The clonotype was recovered from a human donor in a cohort sampled during active COVID-19. The sample taken for sequencing was peripheral blood. The chain combines TRBV4-3 with TRBJ2-7; the match to TRBD2 covers 7 bases. The CDR3 here is CASSQDLRLAYEQYF. As DNA, the CDR3 is TGCGCCAGCAGCCAAGATCTGCGACTAGCTTACGAGCAGTACTTC.